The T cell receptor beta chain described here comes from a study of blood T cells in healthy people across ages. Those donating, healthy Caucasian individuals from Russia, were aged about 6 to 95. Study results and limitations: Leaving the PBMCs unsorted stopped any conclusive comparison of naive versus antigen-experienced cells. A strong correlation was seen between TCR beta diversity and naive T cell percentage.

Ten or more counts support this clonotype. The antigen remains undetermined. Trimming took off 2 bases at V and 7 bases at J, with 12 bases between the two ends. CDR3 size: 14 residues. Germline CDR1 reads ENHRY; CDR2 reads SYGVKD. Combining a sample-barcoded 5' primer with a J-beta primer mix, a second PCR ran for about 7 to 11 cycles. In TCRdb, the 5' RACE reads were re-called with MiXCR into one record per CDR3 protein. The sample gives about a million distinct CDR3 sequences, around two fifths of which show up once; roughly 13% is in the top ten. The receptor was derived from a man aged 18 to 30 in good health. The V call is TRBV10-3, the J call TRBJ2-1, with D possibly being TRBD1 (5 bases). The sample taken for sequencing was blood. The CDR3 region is CAISERGRKNEQFF. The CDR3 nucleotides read TGTGCCATCAGTGAGAGGGGCAGAAAGAATGAGCAGTTCTTC.